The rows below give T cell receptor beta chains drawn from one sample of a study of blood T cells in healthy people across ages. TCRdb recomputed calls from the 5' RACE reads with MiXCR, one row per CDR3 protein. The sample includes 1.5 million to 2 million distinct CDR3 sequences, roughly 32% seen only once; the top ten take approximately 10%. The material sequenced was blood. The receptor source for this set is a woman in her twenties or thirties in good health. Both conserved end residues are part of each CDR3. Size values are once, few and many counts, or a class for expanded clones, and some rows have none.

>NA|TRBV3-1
CASSQDGGTSVTYEQYF
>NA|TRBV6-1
CASSESAGASQETQYF
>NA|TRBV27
CASSPGSVTGELFF
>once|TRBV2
CASSEGPHSANTGELFF
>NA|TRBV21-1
CASSKVGRGFSNQPQHF
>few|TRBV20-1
CSARARGQDYGYTF
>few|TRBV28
CASSRTSGSNEQYF
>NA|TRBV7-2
CASSFWTSGSYFGELFF
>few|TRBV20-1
CSARRGGVDNEQFF
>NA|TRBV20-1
CSARWASGRSCEQYF
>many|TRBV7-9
CASSLPRLYEQYF
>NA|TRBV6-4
CASSKLPGQSNTEAFF
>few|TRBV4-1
CASSPFGGGRGTDTQYF
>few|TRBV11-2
CASSLVGGRSPDTQYF
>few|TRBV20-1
CSAAWTSGTYNEQFF
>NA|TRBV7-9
CASSLRGSGATYNEQFF
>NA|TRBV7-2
CASSIAGQAEAFF
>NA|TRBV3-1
CASSPRGPMYTQYF
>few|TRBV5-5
CASSSSGQGIYNTGELFF
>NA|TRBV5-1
CASHQGGTAVTYEQYF
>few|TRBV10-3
CASGRITGELFF
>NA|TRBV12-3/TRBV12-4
CASAWTGGIAGELFF
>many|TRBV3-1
CASSRSGGFTYNEQFF
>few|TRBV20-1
CSASHRGPEAFF
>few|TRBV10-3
CAIRWHNEQFF
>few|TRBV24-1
CATSGGTGTDTQYF
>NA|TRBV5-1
CASSLPWAGGANVLTF
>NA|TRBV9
CASGVGTLSSYEQYF
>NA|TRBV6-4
CASSGPQTSGVSKPQFF
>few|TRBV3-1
CASSQDLGNGYTF
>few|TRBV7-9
CASNLDGADSEAFF
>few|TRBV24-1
CATRERGNTEAFF
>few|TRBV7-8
CASSLDIGGHHEQYF
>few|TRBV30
CAWSTGLLNEKLFF
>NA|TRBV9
CASSAQGVVNTEAFF
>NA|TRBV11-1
CASRRAGGTTDTQYF
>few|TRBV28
CASSSLWAREQYF
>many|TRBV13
CASSSEAGTEETQYF
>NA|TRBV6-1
CASSEHRDTEAFF
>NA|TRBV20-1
CSARSGTVTYGQYF
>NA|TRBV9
CASSVAGITDTQYF
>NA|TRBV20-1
CSAFVGGKYNEQFF
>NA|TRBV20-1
CSASTKMNTEAFF
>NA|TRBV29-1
CSVEQGSDEQYF
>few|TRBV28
CASRTPGQGGREQYF
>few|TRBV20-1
CSARKFSELPYEQYF
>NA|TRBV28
CASSEFRGDYGYTF
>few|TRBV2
CASSPRTVKSYNEQFF
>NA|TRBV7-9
CASSSLGLAGGQTQYF
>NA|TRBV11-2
CAQGFRRYEQYF
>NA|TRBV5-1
CASRPTTVRGEKLFF
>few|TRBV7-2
CASSLVSSRGNEQFF
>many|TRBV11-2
CASSRGTYEQYF
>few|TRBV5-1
CASSPPDRGQGLYEQYF
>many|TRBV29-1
CSVWTDTQYF